These T cell receptor beta chains were read from a single sample in a study of molecular identifiers for immune sequencing clone quantification. TCRdb ran MiXCR on the PCR reads and lists one entry per CDR3 protein. The sample lists approximately 54,000 distinct CDR3 sequences; under 30% were seen once. Input material: naive CD8+ T cells from blood, with Jurkat cell RNA spiked in. The receptors were gathered from a human donor in good health. Some libraries in this study had Jurkat cell RNA spiked in. Each CDR3 is given with its conserved first and last residue. A D gene is named only where the DNA matches it firmly. Clone size, where shown, is once, few, many, or a class for clones that have expanded.

J gene | clone size | D gene | V gene | CDR3 protein | CDR3 DNA
TRBJ2-1 | NA | NA | TRBV28 | CASRPLGSEQFF | TGTGCCAGCAGGCCTCTAGGTTCTGAGCAGTTCTTC
TRBJ1-2 | many | NA | TRBV6-5 | CASSYGGQSYGYTF | TGTGCCAGCAGTTACGGGGGGCAGAGCTATGGCTACACCTTC
TRBJ1-1 | many | NA | TRBV7-9 | CASSMDRREAFF | TGTGCCAGCAGCATGGACCGAAGAGAAGCTTTCTTT
TRBJ1-3 | few | NA | TRBV7-9 | CASSLVGPGSTIYF | TGTGCCAGCAGCTTAGTGGGGCCTGGAAGCACCATATATTTT
TRBJ2-7 | many | NA | TRBV6-5 | CASSYSSTSSYEQYF | TGTGCCAGCAGTTACTCATCGACTAGCTCCTACGAGCAGTACTTC
TRBJ2-5 | NA | NA | TRBV28 | CASRERAGRGQETQYF | TGTGCCAGCAGGGAGAGGGCGGGAAGGGGCCAAGAGACCCAGTACTTC
TRBJ2-7 | few | TRBD1 | TRBV30 | CAWSTTGLSYEQYF | TGTGCCTGGAGTACGACAGGGCTCTCCTACGAGCAGTACTTC
TRBJ2-1 | NA | TRBD1 | TRBV27 | CASSASDRVHKQFF | TGTGCCAGCAGTGCTTCAGACAGGGTCCATAAGCAGTTCTTC
TRBJ1-1 | many | TRBD1 | TRBV28 | CASSLGAGGGTEAFF | TGTGCCAGCAGTTTGGGTGCAGGGGGCGGGACTGAAGCTTTCTTT
TRBJ2-7 | few | NA | TRBV6-2/TRBV6-3 | CASSCGLTGICEQYF | TGTGCCAGCAGTTGTGGACTAACGGGAATCTGCGAGCAGTACTTC
TRBJ1-5 | many | NA | TRBV6-5 | CASSRGSNQPQHF | TGTGCCAGCAGCAGGGGTAGCAATCAGCCCCAGCATTTT
TRBJ2-2 | many | NA | TRBV9 | CASSVVEGTGELFF | TGTGCCAGCAGCGTAGTAGAGGGAACCGGGGAGCTGTTTTTT
TRBJ2-2 | many | NA | TRBV7-9 | CASSLSGQMTGELFF | TGTGCCAGCAGCTTATCCGGACAGATGACCGGGGAGCTGTTTTTT
TRBJ2-7 | NA | TRBD2 | TRBV19 | CASSRSSGSYEQYF | TGTGCGAGTAGTAGGTCTAGCGGGAGTTACGAGCAGTACTTC
TRBJ1-5 | many | NA | TRBV10-3 | CAISGGRETGDQPQHF | TGTGCCATCAGTGGCGGCAGGGAAACGGGCGATCAGCCCCAGCATTTT
TRBJ2-3 | NA | NA | TRBV6-5 | CASSYFLGGTDTQYF | TGTGCCAGCAGTTATTTTCTCGGGGGCACAGATACGCAGTATTTT
TRBJ1-5 | NA | NA | TRBV29-1 | CSPWAGALTQHF | TGCAGCCCTTGGGCAGGAGCCCTAACCCAGCATTTT
TRBJ1-1 | many | NA | TRBV25-1 | CASSELGEAFF | TGTGCCAGCAGTGAATTGGGTGAAGCTTTCTTT
TRBJ1-5 | many | NA | TRBV20-1 | CSAGGSNQPQHF | TGCAGTGCTGGTGGGTCCAATCAGCCCCAGCATTTT
TRBJ1-5 | many | TRBD1 | TRBV4-3 | CASSQDRTGSYSNQPQHF | TGCGCCAGCAGCCAAGACCGGACAGGGAGTTATAGCAATCAGCCCCAGCATTTT
TRBJ2-1 | many | NA | TRBV27 | CASSLVGNEQFF | TGTGCCAGCAGTTTAGTTGGGAATGAGCAGTTCTTC
TRBJ2-3 | NA | TRBD1 | TRBV19 | CASSVDRGQGDSQYF | TGTGCCAGTAGTGTCGACAGGGGCCAGGGAGATTCGCAGTATTTT
TRBJ2-3 | many | TRBD2 | TRBV2 | CASFSGSGDTQYF | TGTGCCAGTTTTAGCGGGAGCGGAGATACGCAGTATTTT
TRBJ2-1 | many | NA | TRBV12-3/TRBV12-4 | CASSFNSNTEMFF | TGTGCCAGCAGTTTTAACAGTAACACTGAGATGTTCTTC
TRBJ1-1 | many | NA | TRBV12-3/TRBV12-4 | CASSLERTEAFF | TGTGCCAGCAGTTTAGAGCGGACTGAAGCTTTCTTT
TRBJ1-4 | many | NA | TRBV4-3 | CASSPYSATNEKLFF | TGCGCCAGCAGCCCCTACAGCGCAACTAATGAAAAACTGTTTTTT
TRBJ1-2 | many | TRBD1 | TRBV12-3/TRBV12-4 | CASYIAGTENYGYTF | TGTGCCAGTTATATCGCGGGGACAGAAAACTATGGCTACACCTTC
TRBJ2-1 | NA | NA | TRBV9 | CASSAPDPENEQFF | TGTGCCAGCAGCGCCCCGGACCCGGAGAATGAGCAGTTCTTC
TRBJ2-3 | many | NA | TRBV4-3 | CASSQDSTGTDTQYF | TGCGCCAGCAGCCAAGATTCAACCGGCACAGATACGCAGTATTTT
TRBJ1-2 | many | NA | TRBV4-1 | CASSQGQGKGYGYTF | TGCGCCAGCAGCCAAGGGCAGGGGAAAGGCTATGGCTACACCTTC
TRBJ1-5 | many | NA | TRBV6-6 | CASSYDSPGAYSNQPQHF | TGTGCCAGCAGTTACGACAGCCCCGGGGCCTATAGCAATCAGCCCCAGCATTTT
TRBJ1-1 | many | TRBD1 | TRBV27 | CASSFGTGYTEAFF | TGTGCCAGCAGTTTCGGGACAGGGTACACTGAAGCTTTCTTT
TRBJ2-5 | many | NA | TRBV6-2/TRBV6-3 | CASSRTGLQETQYF | TGTGCCAGCAGTCGAACGGGACTCCAAGAGACCCAGTACTTC
TRBJ2-5 | many | NA | TRBV27 | CASSLGIQETQYF | TGTGCCAGCAGTCTCGGGATCCAAGAGACCCAGTACTTC
TRBJ2-3 | many | TRBD2 | TRBV7-9 | CASSELARYTQYF | TGTGCCAGCAGCGAACTAGCGCGTTATACGCAGTATTTT
TRBJ2-4 | few | TRBD2 | TRBV7-2 | CASSVSGSEGDIQYF | TGTGCCAGCAGCGTTAGCGGGAGCGAGGGTGACATTCAGTACTTC
TRBJ1-5 | NA | NA | TRBV7-7 | CASGPTIGPNQPQHF | TGTGCCAGCGGCCCTACGATCGGGCCAAATCAGCCCCAGCATTTT
TRBJ1-1 | once | NA | TRBV30 | CAWSLTGNTEAFF | TGTGCCTGGAGTCTGACAGGGAACACTGAAGCTTTCTTT
TRBJ1-5 | NA | NA | TRBV27 | CASSLKSWTDNSQPQHF | TGTGCCAGCAGTCTGAAATCGTGGACGGACAACAGTCAGCCCCAGCATTTT
TRBJ2-3 | many | TRBD2 | TRBV7-7 | CASSLVAGGTDTQYF | TGTGCTAGCAGCTTAGTAGCGGGGGGCACAGATACGCAGTATTTT